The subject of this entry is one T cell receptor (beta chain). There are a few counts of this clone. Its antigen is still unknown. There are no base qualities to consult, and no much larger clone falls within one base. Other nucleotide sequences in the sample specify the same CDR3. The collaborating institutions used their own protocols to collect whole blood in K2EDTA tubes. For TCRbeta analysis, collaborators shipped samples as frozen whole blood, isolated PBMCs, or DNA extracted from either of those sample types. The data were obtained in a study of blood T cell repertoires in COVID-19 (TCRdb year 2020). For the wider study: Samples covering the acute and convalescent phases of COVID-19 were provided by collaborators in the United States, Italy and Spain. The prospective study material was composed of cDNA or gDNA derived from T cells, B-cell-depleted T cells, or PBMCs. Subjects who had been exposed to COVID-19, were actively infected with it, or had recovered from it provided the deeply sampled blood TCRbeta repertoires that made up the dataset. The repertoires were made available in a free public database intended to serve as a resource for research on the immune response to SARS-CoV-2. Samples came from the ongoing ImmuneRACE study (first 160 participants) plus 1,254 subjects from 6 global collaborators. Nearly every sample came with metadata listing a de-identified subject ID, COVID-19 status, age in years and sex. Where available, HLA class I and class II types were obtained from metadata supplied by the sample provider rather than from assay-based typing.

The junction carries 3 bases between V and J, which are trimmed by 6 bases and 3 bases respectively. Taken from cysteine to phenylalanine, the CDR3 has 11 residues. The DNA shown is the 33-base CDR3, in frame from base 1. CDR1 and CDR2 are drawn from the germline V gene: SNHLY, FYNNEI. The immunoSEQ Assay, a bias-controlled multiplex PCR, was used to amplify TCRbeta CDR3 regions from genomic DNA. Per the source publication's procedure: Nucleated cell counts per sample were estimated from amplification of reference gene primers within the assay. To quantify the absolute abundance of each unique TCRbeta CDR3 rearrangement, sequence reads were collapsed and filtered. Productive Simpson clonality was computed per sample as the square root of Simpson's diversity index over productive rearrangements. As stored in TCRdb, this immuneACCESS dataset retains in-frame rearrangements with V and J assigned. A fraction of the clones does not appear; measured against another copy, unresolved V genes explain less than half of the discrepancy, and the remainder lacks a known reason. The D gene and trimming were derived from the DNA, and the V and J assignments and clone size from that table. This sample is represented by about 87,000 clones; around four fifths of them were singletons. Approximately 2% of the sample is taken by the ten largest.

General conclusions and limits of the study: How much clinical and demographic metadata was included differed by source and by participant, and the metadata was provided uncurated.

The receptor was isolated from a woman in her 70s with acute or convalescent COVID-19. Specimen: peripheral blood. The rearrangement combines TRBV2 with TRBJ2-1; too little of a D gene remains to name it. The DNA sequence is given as TGTGCCAGCAGCTACTACAATGAGCAGTTCTTC. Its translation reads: CASSYYNEQFF.